This TCR beta chain was sequenced during a study of blood T cell repertoires in COVID-19. Study-level information: Sites in the United States, Italy and Spain provided acute and convalescent COVID-19 samples.

This clone was counted once. The CDR3 length is 15 residues. Germline values: CDR1 WSHSY, CDR2 SAAADI. V trimming: 6 bases; J trimming: 7 bases; junction bases outside the gene matches: 7. How the authors handled the data: It was from reference gene primer amplification that nucleated cell counts were estimated. Some clones are missing from TCRdb's copy, which holds only in-frame ones; the method was immunoSEQ multiplex PCR. Clone size and the V and J calls come from that table; the DNA yielded D and trimming. The data hold some 520,000 clones, with roughly 89% observed a single time. Sequencing was performed on peripheral blood. The clonotype was recovered from a man aged 18 to 29 with COVID-19, enrolled during active disease. The gene calls are TRBV10-2 and TRBJ2-2; 11 bases align to TRBD2. CDR3 protein: CASRALTSGDGELFF. The CDR3 DNA reads as TGCGCCAGCAGGGCCCTGACTAGCGGGGACGGGGAGCTGTTTTTT.